This passage covers 5 T cell receptor beta chains from one sample sequenced in a study of T cell clonality in common variable immunodeficiency. The repertoire was sequenced with immunoSEQ multiplex PCR; TCRdb's copy has only in-frame clones and lacks some. The sample yields around 29,000 clones, without any singletons. Sample: peripheral blood mononuclear cells. The receptors stem from a person aged 18 to 70 in good health.

This clone was picked up many times. Sequencing ends 3 residues short of the CDR3 end; the germline J gene provides the rest. The rearrangement joins TRBV2 to TRBJ2-1; 9 nucleotides line up with TRBD1. The V segment lost 8 bases and the J segment 5 bases; nucleotides outside the gene matches: 10. Per germline, CDR1 SNHLY and CDR2 FYNNEI. There are 15 residues in the CDR3. CDR3 sequence reads: CASLPGTGLDNEQFF. The part of the CDR3 DNA that was read is TGTGCCAGCTTGCCGGGGACAGGGTTGGACAATGAG.

This clone was seen at least ten times. Read data end 3 residues before the CDR3 end; the end is taken from the germline J gene. This rearrangement joins TRBV7-3 to TRBJ2-5, with a tentative D call TRBD1 (6 bases). V was pared by 5 bases and J by 1 base, with 20 bases between. The CDR3 totals 17 residues. Germline loops: CDR1 SGHTA, CDR2 FQGTGA. The CDR3 loop is CASSLQGLSGAQETQYF. The part of the CDR3 DNA that was read is TGTGCCAGCAGCCTCCAGGGGCTTTCAGGTGCCCAAGAGACC.

This clone has at least ten counts. Read data end 3 residues before the CDR3 end; the end is taken from the germline J gene. Distinct nucleotide sequences in the sample also encode this CDR3. The J gene is TRBJ1-3, the V gene TRBV7-2, with D possibly being TRBD1 (6 bases). CDR3 length equals 14 residues. Germline lookup yields CDR1 SGHTA and CDR2 FQGNSA. The V end was cut by 2 bases, the J end by 6 bases, with 11 bases between. The sequenced part of the CDR3 DNA is TGTGCCAGCAGCTTATCAGGGGTAGAAAACACC. This gives the protein CASSLSGVENT. From start to end, the CDR3 is CASSLSGVENTIYF.

This clone was seen only a few times. Read sequence stops 3 residues before the CDR3 end, and the germline J gene provides the missing end. V usage is TRBV19 and J usage is TRBJ2-3; the D gene is possibly TRBD2 (6 bases). Germline V CDR1 and CDR2: LNHDA, SQIVND (reference sequence). This CDR3 has 15 residues. V lost 7 bases, J lost 5 bases, and 19 bases lay in between. The CDR3 DNA, read in part, is TGTGCCAGTAATACACCGGGTCCCGGGGGAGATACG. Translating it yields CASNTPGPGGDT. The full CDR3 sequence reads CASNTPGPGGDTQYF.

This clone showed up many times. CDR3 bases read: TGTGCCAGCACCACAATTACAGGGAACGAG. It codes for CASTTITGNE. The CDR3, in full, reads CASTTITGNEQYF. This rearrangement joins TRBV6-2 or TRBV6-3 to TRBJ2-7, with D possibly matching TRBD1 (6 bases). The CDR3 goes on 3 residues after the read ends, and that part is filled in from the germline J gene. This CDR3 has 13 amino acids. Trimming took off 7 bases at V and 5 bases at J, with 15 bases between the two ends. Per germline, CDR1 MNHEY and CDR2 SVGEGT.